Below, 28 T cell receptor beta chains from the same sample are listed, as sequenced in a study of T cell clonotyping in hematopoietic cell transplantation. The repertoire was sequenced with immunoSEQ multiplex PCR; TCRdb's copy has only in-frame clones and lacks some. The profile shows 25,000 to 30,000 clones, 80% to 95% of them singletons. The specimen was PBMCs, collected 100 days after allogeneic stem cell transplant. These receptors all come from a female patient in her 50s who had an allogeneic stem cell transplant from a related donor, so the T cells may come from the graft donor. Some clones in this sample may be carry-over from other donors' samples.

This clone qualifies as medium-sized. This sequence joins TRBV2 and TRBJ1-6; no definite D call. V lost 7 bases and J lost 8, with 15 bases in between. Germline loops: CDR1 SNHLY, CDR2 FYNNEI. The CDR3 has 14 amino acids. The CDR3 DNA is TGTGCCAGCAAATCGAGGATGGGTGATTCACCCCTCCACTTT. This gives the protein CASKSRMGDSPLHF.

For the CDR3, the DNA is TGTGCCAGTAGTATAGAAGGGGATTCACCCCTCCACTTT. Its translation: CASSIEGDSPLHF. The chain carries TRBV19 and TRBJ1-6; D might be TRBD1 (5 bases). This CDR3 has 13 amino acids. The V and J ends lost 0 bases and 8 bases respectively, with 5 bases between them. Per germline, CDR1 LNHDA and CDR2 SQIVND (reference sequence).

The chain joins TRBV2 to TRBJ1-5; D call uncertain. This CDR3 has 14 residues. Germline lookup yields CDR1 SNHLY and CDR2 FYNNEI. Trimming left V 4 bases short and J 3 bases short, with 10 bases between. In DNA, the CDR3 is TGTGCCAGCAGTGCAAAGGAATACAATCAGCCCCAGCATTTT. It yields the protein CASSAKEYNQPQHF.

This clone has just one count. The rearrangement joins TRBV11-2 to TRBJ1-1; D might be TRBD1 (5 bases). Per germline, CDR1 SGHAT and CDR2 FQNNGV. The CDR3 runs 14 residues. Trimming shortened V by 5 bases and J by 1 base, and 11 bases separated the two germline ends. The CDR3 DNA follows: TGTGCCAGCAGCCTGGGGGGAGGGAACACTGAAGCTTTCTTT. Protein: CASSLGGGNTEAFF.

The V and J genes are TRBV2 and TRBJ1-6; D remains unclear. Looked up from germline, CDR1 is SNHLY and CDR2 is FYNNEI. CDR3 size: 14 residues. The ends were cut back, 6 bases at V and 8 bases at J, with 14 bases in the middle. The CDR3 bases are TGTGCCAGCAGCCCCCGGGATTCAGATTCACCCCTCCACTTT. Encoded protein: CASSPRDSDSPLHF.

The rearrangement joins TRBV30 to TRBJ1-2, with 8 bases aligning to TRBD1. Germline V gene lookup returns CDR1 GTSNPN and CDR2 SVGIG (reference sequence). V lost 1 base, J lost 8 bases, and 6 bases stayed unmatched. The CDR3 is 13 residues long. CDR3 sequence: CAWSAQGAGGYTF. The CDR3 DNA reads TGTGCCTGGAGTGCGCAGGGGGCTGGCGGCTACACCTTC.

V usage is TRBV6-5 and J usage is TRBJ1-5; D not certain. The CDR3 covers 15 residues. Germline V gene lookup returns CDR1 MNHEY and CDR2 SVGAGI. The germline V and J ends were trimmed by 5 bases and 4 bases, with 15 bases remaining between them. The CDR3 sequence: CASSAFGGSNQPQHF. CDR3 sequence (DNA): TGTGCCAGCAGTGCCTTTGGAGGGAGTAATCAGCCCCAGCATTTT.

V and J are TRBV5-1 and TRBJ1-3; 8 bases are shared with TRBD1. Germline V gene sequence: CDR1 SGHRS, CDR2 YFSETQ. V gave up 2 bases and J gave up 0 bases; unmatched junction bases: 4. The CDR3 sequence is 16 residues long. In DNA form, the CDR3 reads TGCGCCAGCAGCTTCGGGACAGGCTTCTCTGGAAACACCATATATTTT. It translates to CASSFGTGFSGNTIYF.

The chain combines TRBV11-2 with TRBJ2-3; possible D gene TRBD2, 5 bases. V lost 6 bases and J 6 bases, leaving 25 bases between the germline ends. Germline V gene lookup returns CDR1 SGHAT and CDR2 FQNNGV. The length of the CDR3 is 17 residues. Here the CDR3 reads CASRVGIGGNAWDTQYF. CDR3 nucleotides: TGTGCCAGCAGGGTCGGAATCGGAGGAAACGCATGGGATACGCAGTATTTT.

This clone was seen just once. The genes are TRBV6-6 and TRBJ1-2; the D gene is possibly TRBD1 (5 bases). Germline CDR1 and CDR2: MNHNY and SVGAGI (reference sequence). The CDR3 is made up of 12 amino acids. With 6 bases removed from V and 6 bases from J, the gap between germline ends came to 11 bases. The CDR3 DNA reads TGTGCCAGCAGGGCCCGGGGGGATGGCTACACCTTC. It is translated as CASRARGDGYTF.

The rearrangement links TRBV6-1 to TRBJ1-3, with D unresolved. CDR1 and CDR2 from the germline V gene are MNHNS and SASEGT. This CDR3 has 14 amino acids. Trimming left V 8 bases short and J 0 bases short, with 11 bases between. CDR3 sequence (DNA): TGTGCCAGCCACCGACCGAGCTCTGGAAACACCATATATTTT. This sequence encodes CASHRPSSGNTIYF.

The chain joins TRBV27 to TRBJ1-2; 10 bases line up with TRBD1. Unmatched junction bases numbered 6, after V lost 5 bases and J lost 3 bases. The CDR3 is 15 amino acids. Per germline, CDR1 MNHEY and CDR2 SMNVEV (reference sequence). CDR3 region: CASSPAGTGDYGYTF. The CDR3, as DNA: TGTGCCAGCAGTCCCGCCGGGACAGGGGACTATGGCTACACCTTC.

This chain connects TRBV5-1 to TRBJ2-2; D is uncertain. Trimming took off 3 bases at V and 2 bases at J, with 8 bases between the two ends. This CDR3 has 14 amino acids. Per germline, CDR1 SGHRS and CDR2 YFSETQ. CDR3 DNA: TGCGCCAGCAGCTCAACTACCAACACCGGGGAGCTGTTTTTT. This codes for CASSSTTNTGELFF.

The CDR3 loop reads CAIDSLGSYNSPLHF. CDR3 nucleotide sequence: TGTGCCATCGATTCACTGGGCTCCTATAATTCACCCCTCCACTTT. J is TRBJ1-6 and V is TRBV7-9; D is uncertain. The CDR3 consists of 15 residues. V was clipped by 10 bases and J by 0 bases, with 13 bases between them. Germline V gene data show CDR1 as SEHNR and CDR2 as FQNEAQ (reference sequence).

The gene calls are TRBV9 and TRBJ1-6, with D hard to call. This CDR3 region has 14 residues. In germline, CDR1 is SGDLS, CDR2 YYNGEE. V was cut by 6 bases and J by 7 bases, with 14 bases left in between. In DNA form, the CDR3 reads TGTGCCAGCAACAAGGGTAACGGGAATTCACCCCTCCACTTT. Residues: CASNKGNGNSPLHF.

The CDR3 sequence: CASSRPTSGGETQYF. CDR3 DNA: TGTGCCAGCTCCCGACCTACTAGCGGGGGGGAGACCCAGTACTTC. The V and J genes are TRBV6-1 and TRBJ2-5; 12 nucleotides align to TRBD2. Trimming removed 8 bases from V and 5 bases from J; junction bases left unmatched: 9. The CDR3 covers 15 residues. The V gene's germline CDR1 is MNHNS and CDR2 SASEGT.

J is TRBJ1-5 and V is TRBV28; no clear D gene. V shed 5 bases and J shed 7 bases, with 12 bases lying between them. In germline, CDR1 is MDHEN, CDR2 SYDVKM. The CDR3 covers 13 residues. CDR3 nucleotide sequence: TGTGCCAGCAGTCTCCCCGGGCGGCAGCCCCAGCATTTT. Its translation is CASSLPGRQPQHF. The full variable domain, with the rest looked up from reference TRBV28 and TRBJ1-5, is DVKVTQSSRYLVKRTGEKVFLECVQDMDHENMFWYRQDPGLGLRLIYFSYDVKMKEKGDIPEGYSVSREKKERFSLILESASTNQTSMYLCASSLPGRQPQHFGDGTRLSIL.

This clone was seen a single time. The chain is built from TRBV18 and TRBJ1-1; D is unclear. CDR1 and CDR2 (germline): KGHSH, LQKENI. CDR3 size: 14 residues. V was clipped by 2 bases and J by 4 bases, with 11 bases between them. The CDR3 spells CASSPGRGGTEAFF. DNA of the CDR3: TGTGCCAGCTCACCAGGGCGTGGCGGCACTGAAGCTTTCTTT.

V usage is TRBV7-8 and J usage is TRBJ1-4; D is unresolved. The CDR3 totals 14 residues. Germline V gives CDR1 SGHVS, CDR2 FQNEAQ. V dropped 5 bases and J dropped 3 bases, with 10 bases sitting between them. This CDR3 reads CASSPPAPNEKLFF. As DNA, the CDR3 is TGTGCCAGCAGCCCACCGGCGCCTAATGAAAAACTGTTTTTT.

The chain employs TRBV10-3 and TRBJ1-5, with D uncertain. Germline V gene sequence: CDR1 ENHRY, CDR2 SYGVKD. CDR3 size: 14 residues. Trimming stripped 0 bases from V and 8 bases from J, with 11 bases between. DNA of the CDR3: TGTGCCATCAGTGAGTCCTTCCGTTCGGAGCCCCAGCATTTT. This sequence encodes CAISESFRSEPQHF.

This chain connects TRBV13 to TRBJ1-2; D is uncertain. In germline, CDR1 is PRHDT, CDR2 FYEKMQ (reference sequence). Trimming removed 5 bases at V and 7 bases at J, with 20 bases between. This CDR3 region has 15 residues. The CDR3 DNA sequence: TGTGCCAGCAGCCCAAATCGCCCTTCTGGAAGTGGCTACACCTTC. Translation gives CASSPNRPSGSGYTF.

V usage is TRBV7-9 and J usage is TRBJ1-3, with a possible D match to TRBD1 (6 bases). This CDR3 spans 17 amino acids. Germline-derived CDR1 and CDR2 are SEHNR and FQNEAQ (reference sequence). V was trimmed by 4 bases and J by 0 bases, leaving 16 bases between them. The CDR3 is CASSYLLGQNSGNTIYF. For the CDR3, the DNA is TGTGCCAGCAGCTACCTGCTCGGACAGAACTCTGGAAACACCATATATTTT.

As for this clone: Sequence at one end of the junction differs from germline and may be a read error. The J gene is TRBJ2-3, the V gene TRBV6-1, with D perhaps matching TRBD1 or TRBD2 (5 bases each). The CDR3 spans 13 residues. From germline, CDR1 is MNHNS and CDR2 SASEGT. CDR3 amino acids: CASSEGRTGTQYF. CDR3 nucleotides: TGTGCCAGCAGTGAGGGGAGAACAGGTACGCAGTATTTT.

CDR3 nucleotides: TGTGCCAGCAGCCCGGGGTCCACTTACGAGCAGTACTTC. It translates to CASSPGSTYEQYF. The J gene is TRBJ2-7, the V gene TRBV7-2; D might be TRBD2 (5 bases). The germline V gene has CDR1 SGHTA and CDR2 FQGNSA. CDR3 length equals 13 residues. The V and J ends lost 5 bases and 4 bases respectively, with 12 bases between them.

The J gene is TRBJ1-1, the V gene TRBV7-9; no firm D call. Trimming shortened V by 1 base and J by 5 bases, and 11 bases separated the two germline ends. This CDR3 spans 14 amino acids. CDR1 is SEHNR, CDR2 FQNEAQ, per germline (reference sequence). The CDR3 nucleotides are TGTGCCAGCAGCTTAGGACATGCGAGGACTGAAGCTTTCTTT. It codes for CASSLGHARTEAFF. Full variable domain (remainder filled in from reference TRBV7-9 and TRBJ1-1): DTGVSQNPRHKITKRGQNVTFRCDPISEHNRLYWYRQTLGQGPEFLTYFQNEAQLEKSRLLSDRFSAERPKGSFSTLEIQRTEQGDSAMYLCASSLGHARTEAFFGQGTRLTVV.

The chain is built from TRBV13 and TRBJ2-7; D gene ambiguous. V was pared by 1 base and J by 0 bases, with 4 bases between. Germline V CDR1 and CDR2: PRHDT, FYEKMQ (reference sequence). The CDR3 spans 13 residues. This chain's CDR3 is CASSLASSYEQYF. DNA of the CDR3: TGTGCCAGCAGCTTAGCCAGCTCCTACGAGCAGTACTTC. The whole variable domain, remainder taken from reference TRBV13 and TRBJ2-7, is AAGVIQSPRHLIKEKRETATLKCYPIPRHDTVYWYQQGPGQDPQFLISFYEKMQSDKGSIPDRFSAQQFSDYHSELNMSSLELGDSALYFCASSLASSYEQYFGPGTRLTVT.

The J gene is TRBJ2-6, the V gene TRBV7-2; D call uncertain. V lost 8 bases and J 1 base, leaving 6 bases between the germline ends. Germline V lookup: CDR1 SGHTA, CDR2 FQGNSA. The CDR3 loop spans 13 amino acids. This CDR3 reads CASGPSGANVLTF. The CDR3 nucleotides read TGTGCCAGCGGACCATCTGGGGCCAACGTCCTGACTTTC.

The rearrangement uses TRBV6-6 and TRBJ2-3; unclear D gene. Germline lookup yields CDR1 MNHNY and CDR2 SVGAGI (reference sequence). Deletions cut 0 bases from V and 2 bases from J, with 9 bases between. The CDR3 is made up of 15 amino acids. The chain's CDR3 is CASSYSGLLTDTQYF. The CDR3 DNA follows: TGTGCCAGCAGTTACTCGGGTTTGCTCACAGATACGCAGTATTTT.